Sequencing of this TCR beta chain was carried out in a study of vaccination effects on CD4 cells after COVID-19. Ahead of sequencing, the ViraFEST assay grew antigen-specific CD4+ T cells using viral peptide pools. Isolating CD4+ T cells followed more than 9 days of culture. PCR showed that the person got SARS-CoV-2 infection at some point between March and December 2020. Profiled with immunoSEQ multiplex PCR; TCRdb holds only in-frame clones, not every one. The data hold 25,000 to 35,000 clones, with just over 70% observed a single time. As regards this clone: What it binds is unknown.

There are 13 residues in the CDR3. The V gene end was trimmed by 8 bases and the J gene end by 2 bases; junction bases not matched to a gene: 7. Germline CDR1 SQVTM, CDR2 ANQGSEA. V gene TRBV29-1 combines with J gene TRBJ2-5, with 8 bases that match TRBD1. This sequence was found in a human donor who had a prior SARS-CoV-2 infection. Material: CD4+ T cells from PBMCs cultured with a peptide pool, obtained before COVID-19 vaccination. CDR3 amino acids: CSSSGTGQETQYF. The DNA for the CDR3 is TGCAGCTCCTCCGGGACAGGACAAGAGACCCAGTACTTC.